This T cell receptor beta chain was documented in a study of cytomegalovirus exposure and HLA in healthy donors. V was cut by 1 base and J by 2 bases, with 8 bases left in between. The length of the CDR3 is 14 residues. CDR1 and CDR2 from the germline V gene are SGHAT and FQNNGV. The PCR contained 60 Vbeta and 13 Jbeta primers. This table comes from immunoSEQ multiplex PCR, and its TCRdb copy is limited to in-frame clones, with some not included. Its table records some 150,000 clones. Comment on this clone: The antigen is not known.

Study results and caveats: The authors later found TCR association rates varying by HLA locus, with DRB1 most and HLA-C fewest. The study had only CMV serostatus as immune exposure information. Some highly shared sequence variants likely arose as a pipeline artifact.

This chain links TRBV11-2 with TRBJ1-1; D possibly corresponds to TRBD1 (6 bases). What was sequenced was PBMCs. The TCR comes from a man aged 35-49 years in good health and CMV-seronegative. CDR3 region: CASSLAQGNTEAFF. The CDR3 DNA sequence: TGTGCCAGCAGCTTAGCACAGGGAAACACTGAAGCTTTCTTT.